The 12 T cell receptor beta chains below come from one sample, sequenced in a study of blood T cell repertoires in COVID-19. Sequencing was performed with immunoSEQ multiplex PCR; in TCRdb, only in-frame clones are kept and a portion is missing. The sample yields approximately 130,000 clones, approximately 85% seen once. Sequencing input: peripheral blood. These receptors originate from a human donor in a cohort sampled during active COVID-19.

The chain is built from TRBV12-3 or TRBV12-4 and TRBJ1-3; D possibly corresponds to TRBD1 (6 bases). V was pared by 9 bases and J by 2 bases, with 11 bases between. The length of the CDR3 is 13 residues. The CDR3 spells CASDEGAGNTIYF. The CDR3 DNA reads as TGTGCCAGTGACGAGGGGGCTGGAAACACCATATATTTT.

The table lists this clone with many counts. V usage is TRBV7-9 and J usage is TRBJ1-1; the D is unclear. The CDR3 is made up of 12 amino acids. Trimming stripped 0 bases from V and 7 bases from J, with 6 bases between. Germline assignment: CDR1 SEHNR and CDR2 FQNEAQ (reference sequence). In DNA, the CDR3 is TGTGCCAGCAGCTTAGCGGGCTTTGAAGCTTTCTTT. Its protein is CASSLAGFEAFF.

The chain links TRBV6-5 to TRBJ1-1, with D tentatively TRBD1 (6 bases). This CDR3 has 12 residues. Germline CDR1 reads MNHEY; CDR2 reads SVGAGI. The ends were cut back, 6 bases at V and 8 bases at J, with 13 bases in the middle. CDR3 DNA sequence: TGTGCCAGCAGGGACAGACTAAAAGAAGCTTTCTTT. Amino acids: CASRDRLKEAFF.

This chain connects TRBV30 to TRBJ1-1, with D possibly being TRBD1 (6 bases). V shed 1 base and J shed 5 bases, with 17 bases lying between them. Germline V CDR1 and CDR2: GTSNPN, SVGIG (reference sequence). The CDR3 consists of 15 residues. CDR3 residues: CAWSDLQGPKTEAFF. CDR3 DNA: TGTGCCTGGAGTGACCTACAGGGCCCCAAAACTGAAGCTTTCTTT.

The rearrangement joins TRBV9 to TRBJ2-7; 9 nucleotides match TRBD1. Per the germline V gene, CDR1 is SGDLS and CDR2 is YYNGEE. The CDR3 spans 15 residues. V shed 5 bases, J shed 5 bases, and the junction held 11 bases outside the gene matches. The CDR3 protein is CASSTSGTGLDEQYF. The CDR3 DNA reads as TGTGCCAGCAGTACCTCCGGGACAGGGCTCGACGAGCAGTACTTC. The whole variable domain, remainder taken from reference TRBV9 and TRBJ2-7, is DSGVTQTPKHLITATGQRVTLRCSPRSGDLSVYWYQQSLDQGLQFLIQYYNGEERAKGNILERFSAQQFPDLHSELNLSSLELGDSALYFCASSTSGTGLDEQYFGPGTRLTVT.

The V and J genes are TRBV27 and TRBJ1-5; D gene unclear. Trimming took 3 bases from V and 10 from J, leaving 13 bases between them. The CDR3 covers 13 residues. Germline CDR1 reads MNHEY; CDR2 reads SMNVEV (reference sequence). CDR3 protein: CASSFRGGTPQHF. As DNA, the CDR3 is TGTGCCAGCAGTTTTCGAGGAGGCACACCCCAGCATTTT.

DNA of the CDR3: TGTGCCATCAGTGAGTCTAGCGGGGGCGTCCAGATATACGAGCAGTACTTC. This codes for CAISESSGGVQIYEQYF. The chain combines TRBV10-3 with TRBJ2-7; 9 nucleotides match TRBD2. There are 17 residues in the CDR3. V lost 0 bases to trimming and J lost 4 bases; unmatched junction nucleotides: 10. Germline V gene data show CDR1 as ENHRY and CDR2 as SYGVKD.

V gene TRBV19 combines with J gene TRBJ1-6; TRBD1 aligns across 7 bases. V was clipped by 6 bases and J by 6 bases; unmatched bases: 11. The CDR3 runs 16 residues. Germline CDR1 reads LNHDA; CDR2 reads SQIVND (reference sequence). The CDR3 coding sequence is TGTGCCAGTAGGAGACAGACAGGGAGCGGTAATTCACCCCTCCACTTT. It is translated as CASRRQTGSGNSPLHF.

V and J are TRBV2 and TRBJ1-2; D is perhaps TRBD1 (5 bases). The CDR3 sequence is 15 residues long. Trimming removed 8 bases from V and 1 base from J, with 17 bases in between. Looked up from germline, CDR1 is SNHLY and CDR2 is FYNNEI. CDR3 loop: CASALNSDSNYGYTF. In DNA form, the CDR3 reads TGTGCCAGCGCTCTTAATTCCGACAGTAACTATGGCTACACCTTC.

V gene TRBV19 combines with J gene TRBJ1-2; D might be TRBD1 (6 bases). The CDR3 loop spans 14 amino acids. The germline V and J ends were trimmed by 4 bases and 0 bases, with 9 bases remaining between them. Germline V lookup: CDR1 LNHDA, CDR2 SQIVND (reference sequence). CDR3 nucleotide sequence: TGTGCCAGTAGTACGGACAGTCCTAACTATGGCTACACCTTC. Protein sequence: CASSTDSPNYGYTF.

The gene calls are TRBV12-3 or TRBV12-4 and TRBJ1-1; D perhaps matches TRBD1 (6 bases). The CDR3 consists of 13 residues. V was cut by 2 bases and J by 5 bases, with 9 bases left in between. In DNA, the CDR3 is TGTGCCAGCAGTTTACGAGGGGGAACTGAAGCTTTCTTT. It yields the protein CASSLRGGTEAFF.

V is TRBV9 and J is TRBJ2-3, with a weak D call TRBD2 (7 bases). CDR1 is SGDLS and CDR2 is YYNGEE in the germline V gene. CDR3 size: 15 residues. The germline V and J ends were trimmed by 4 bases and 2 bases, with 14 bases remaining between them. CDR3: CASSWGGSNTDTQYF. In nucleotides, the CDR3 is TGTGCCAGCAGCTGGGGGGGCTCGAACACAGATACGCAGTATTTT. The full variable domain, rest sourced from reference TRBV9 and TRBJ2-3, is DSGVTQTPKHLITATGQRVTLRCSPRSGDLSVYWYQQSLDQGLQFLIQYYNGEERAKGNILERFSAQQFPDLHSELNLSSLELGDSALYFCASSWGGSNTDTQYFGPGTRLTVL.